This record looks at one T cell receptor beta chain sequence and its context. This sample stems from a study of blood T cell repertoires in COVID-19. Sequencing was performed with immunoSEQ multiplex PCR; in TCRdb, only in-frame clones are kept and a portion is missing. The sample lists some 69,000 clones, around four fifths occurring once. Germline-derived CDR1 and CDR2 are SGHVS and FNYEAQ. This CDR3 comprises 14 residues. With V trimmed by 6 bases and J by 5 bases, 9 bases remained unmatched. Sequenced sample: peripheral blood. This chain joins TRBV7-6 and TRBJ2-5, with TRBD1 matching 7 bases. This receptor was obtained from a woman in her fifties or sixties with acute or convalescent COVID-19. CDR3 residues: CASSLNRGGETQYF. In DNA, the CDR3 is TGTGCCAGCAGTCTTAACAGGGGCGGGGAGACCCAGTACTTC.